This T cell receptor (beta chain) was documented in a study of regulatory T cells in long-lasting Graves disease. In this sample, this clonotype turned up a few times. Its cognate antigen is unknown. Study observations and caveats: Lower TCR diversity characterized persistent Graves' patients relative to newly diagnosed patients. Repertoires from persistent disease leaned toward TRBV28, TRBJ1-2 and TRBJ2-5.

This CDR3 is built from 14 residues. Germline CDR1 reads MNHNS; CDR2 reads SASEGT. V lost 7 bases to trimming and J lost 5 bases; unmatched junction nucleotides: 8. Arm-PCR of CDR3 regions and iRepertoire HTBI primers were used to build TCR beta libraries. Original handling: Segment identification across samples yielded 62 TRBV and 14 TRBJ segments. Via MiXCR, TCRdb re-called the multiplex PCR reads, giving one row per CDR3 protein. The V and J calls and clone size come from TCRdb's table, not from the authors' own analysis. The sample carries 500,000 to 800,000 distinct CDR3 sequences, about 32% recorded once. The time point denotes: persistent/refractory GD, antithyroid drugs over 5 years with positive TRAb. TCR sequences were obtained from RNA taken from PBMCs. Patients were from an endocrinology department in Xi'an, China.

This clonotype was sampled from a female donor with Graves disease. The material sequenced was peripheral blood mononuclear cells (PBMCs), taken when the disease was refractory, from a patient treated with antithyroid drugs. The chain is built from TRBV6-1 and TRBJ1-2, with 9 bases lining up with TRBD1. CDR3 amino acids: CASNAGTGRYGYTF. For the CDR3, the DNA is TGTGCCAGCAATGCCGGGACAGGGAGATATGGCTACACCTTC.